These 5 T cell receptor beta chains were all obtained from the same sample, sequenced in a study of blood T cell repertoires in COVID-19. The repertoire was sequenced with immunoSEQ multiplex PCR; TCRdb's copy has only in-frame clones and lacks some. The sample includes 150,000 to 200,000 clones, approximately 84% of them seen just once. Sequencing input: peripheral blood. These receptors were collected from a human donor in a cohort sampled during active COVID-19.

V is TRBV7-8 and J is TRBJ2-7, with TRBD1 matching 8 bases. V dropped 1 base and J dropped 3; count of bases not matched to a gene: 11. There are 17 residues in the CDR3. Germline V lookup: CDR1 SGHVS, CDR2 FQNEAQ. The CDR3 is CASSLGFPGQVDYEQYF. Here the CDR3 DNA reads TGTGCCAGCAGCTTAGGGTTCCCGGGACAGGTGGACTACGAGCAGTACTTC. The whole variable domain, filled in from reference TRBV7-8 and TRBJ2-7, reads GAGVSQSPRYKVAKRGQDVALRCDPISGHVSLFWYQQALGQGPEFLTYFQNEAQLDKSGLPSDRFFAERPEGSVSTLKIQRTQQEDSAVYLCASSLGFPGQVDYEQYFGPGTRLTVT.

The CDR3 loop is CASSLGGRDYNEQFF. CDR3 in DNA: TGTGCCAGCAGCTTAGGGGGGAGGGACTACAATGAGCAGTTCTTC. The V call is TRBV11-3, the J call TRBJ2-1; 7 bases match TRBD2. From germline, CDR1 is SGHNT and CDR2 YENEEA. This CDR3 spans 15 amino acids. Unmatched junction bases numbered 3, after V lost 1 base and J lost 3 bases.

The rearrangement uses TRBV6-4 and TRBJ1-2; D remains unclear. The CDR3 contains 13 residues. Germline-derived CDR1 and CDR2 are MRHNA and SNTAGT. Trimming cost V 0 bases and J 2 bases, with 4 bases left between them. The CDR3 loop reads CASSDSANYGYTF. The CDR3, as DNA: TGTGCCAGCAGTGACTCGGCAAACTATGGCTACACCTTC.

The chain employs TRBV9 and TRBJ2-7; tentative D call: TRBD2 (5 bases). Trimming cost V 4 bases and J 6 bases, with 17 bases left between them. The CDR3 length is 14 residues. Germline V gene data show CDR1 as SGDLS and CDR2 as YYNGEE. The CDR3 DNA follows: TGTGCCAGCAGCACTATACCGGATCGGGGCGAGCAGTACTTC. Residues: CASSTIPDRGEQYF.

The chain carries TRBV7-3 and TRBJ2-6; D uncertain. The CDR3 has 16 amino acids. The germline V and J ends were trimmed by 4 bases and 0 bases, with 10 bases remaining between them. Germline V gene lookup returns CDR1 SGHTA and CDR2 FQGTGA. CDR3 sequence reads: CASSSGFSSGANVLTF. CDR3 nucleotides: TGTGCCAGCAGCTCCGGGTTTAGCTCTGGGGCCAACGTCCTGACTTTC.